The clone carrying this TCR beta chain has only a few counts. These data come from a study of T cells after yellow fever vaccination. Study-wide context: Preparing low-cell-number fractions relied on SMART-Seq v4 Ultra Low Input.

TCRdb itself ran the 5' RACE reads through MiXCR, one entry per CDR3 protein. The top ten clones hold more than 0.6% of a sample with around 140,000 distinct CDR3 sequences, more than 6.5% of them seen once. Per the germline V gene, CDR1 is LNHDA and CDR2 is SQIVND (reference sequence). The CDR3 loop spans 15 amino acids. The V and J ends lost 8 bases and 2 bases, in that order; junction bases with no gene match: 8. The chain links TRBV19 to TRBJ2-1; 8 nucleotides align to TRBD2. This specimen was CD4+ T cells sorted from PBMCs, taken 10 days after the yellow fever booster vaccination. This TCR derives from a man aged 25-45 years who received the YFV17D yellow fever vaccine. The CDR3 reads CASVKPGLAYNEQFF. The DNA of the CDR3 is TGTGCCAGTGTAAAACCGGGACTAGCCTACAATGAGCAGTTCTTC.